The next 30 T cell receptor beta chains were all read from a single sample in a study of T cell repertoires in cytomegalovirus infection. TCRdb reprocessed the reads with MiXCR, giving one entry per CDR3 protein. The table records approximately 770,000 distinct CDR3 sequences, almost 30% of them present only once. These receptors' antigens are unknown. The sequencing here drew on cultured CD8+ T cells from PBMCs, taken from culture after CMV antigen stimulation. Receptor source: a human donor in good health (CMV status not recorded). Some clones in this sample may be carry-over from other donors' samples.

The rearrangement links TRBV27 to TRBJ1-5; D is possibly TRBD1 (5 bases). Deletions cut 0 bases from V and 3 bases from J, with 15 bases between. The CDR3 totals 17 residues. CDR1 is MNHEY and CDR2 is SMNVEV in the germline V gene (reference sequence). The CDR3 sequence is CASSLSGRGALNQPQHF. CDR3 sequence (DNA): TGTGCCAGCAGTTTATCGGGACGGGGAGCCCTCAATCAGCCCCAGCATTTT.

The rearrangement joins TRBV12-3 or TRBV12-4 to TRBJ2-2, with TRBD2 identical over 11 bases. Trimming removed 3 bases from V and 2 bases from J; junction bases left unmatched: 5. This CDR3 region has 17 residues. The CDR3 nucleotides read TGTGCCAGCAGTTTCAGACTAGCGGGACCAAACACCGGGGAGCTGTTTTTT. This gives the protein CASSFRLAGPNTGELFF.

This clonotype appeared many times. The chain combines TRBV7-2 with TRBJ1-2; D is possibly TRBD1 (6 bases). With 5 bases removed from V and 0 bases from J, the gap between germline ends came to 13 bases. The CDR3 extends over 15 amino acids. Germline V CDR1 and CDR2: SGHTA, FQGNSA. The CDR3 DNA reads TGTGCCAGCAGCCCAGGACAGTACCCTAACTATGGCTACACCTTC. This gives the protein CASSPGQYPNYGYTF.

J is TRBJ1-6 and V is TRBV28; D is ambiguous. With 6 bases removed from V and 0 bases from J, the gap between germline ends came to 15 bases. Germline V lookup: CDR1 MDHEN, CDR2 SYDVKM. The CDR3 covers 17 residues. The CDR3 coding sequence is TGTGCCAGCAGCATACTGGGGAGGAGCTCCTATAATTCACCCCTCCACTTT. It codes for CASSILGRSSYNSPLHF.

The chain carries TRBV4-1 and TRBJ2-2; D is undetermined. The CDR3 extends over 14 amino acids. Germline-derived CDR1 and CDR2 are MGHRA and YSYEKL. The V end was cut by 1 base, the J end by 0 bases, with 3 bases between. In nucleotides, the CDR3 is TGCGCCAGCAGCCAAGTTACGAACACCGGGGAGCTGTTTTTT. This sequence encodes CASSQVTNTGELFF.

This chain connects TRBV12-3 or TRBV12-4 to TRBJ2-1; TRBD2 aligns across 13 bases. Losses at the gene ends were 4 bases for V and 0 bases for J; bases not matched to a gene: 9. CDR3 length: 19 residues. The CDR3: CASSWGLAGRNSSYNEQFF. The CDR3 nucleotides read TGTGCCAGCAGTTGGGGACTAGCGGGGCGAAATTCCTCCTACAATGAGCAGTTCTTC.

As concerns this clonotype: It may be a read error: a sequence one base away is much more abundant. The chain is built from TRBV7-2 and TRBJ2-7, with TRBD2 matching 8 bases. This CDR3 comprises 17 residues. Trimming took 1 base from V and 0 from J; bases not matched to a gene: 8. The germline gives CDR1 SGHTA, CDR2 FQGNSA. In nucleotides, the CDR3 is TGTGCCAGCAGCTTAGGTAACGGGGGGGGTAGCTCCTACGAGCAGTACGTC. Translation: CASSLGNGGGSSYEQYV.

This chain links TRBV27 with TRBJ1-2; no clear D gene. V was trimmed by 2 bases and J by 2 bases, leaving 12 bases between them. Germline V gene data show CDR1 as MNHEY and CDR2 as SMNVEV (reference sequence). CDR3 length: 15 amino acids. The CDR3 DNA follows: TGTGCCAGCAGTTTAACCTCCTTTGGGAACTATGGCTACACCTTC. This encodes CASSLTSFGNYGYTF.

The sample holds one count of this clonotype. This chain uses TRBV19 with TRBJ1-1; D not resolved. Deletions cut 3 bases from V and 0 bases from J, with 11 bases between. CDR1 is LNHDA and CDR2 is SQIVND in the germline V gene (reference sequence). The CDR3 runs 15 residues. The CDR3 sequence is CASSMGRSMNTEAFF. The CDR3 DNA sequence: TGTGCCAGTAGTATGGGCCGCAGCATGAACACTGAAGCTTTCTTT.

The genes are TRBV27 and TRBJ1-2; D is unclear. In germline, CDR1 is MNHEY, CDR2 SMNVEV (reference sequence). The CDR3 totals 13 residues. V lost 5 bases to trimming and J lost 6 bases, with 13 bases between them. In nucleotides, the CDR3 is TGTGCCAGCAGTCGCTTCAGCCGGGATGGCTACACCTTC. Its protein is CASSRFSRDGYTF.

This clonotype was seen only once. The gene calls are TRBV15 and TRBJ2-1; D unclear. CDR1 and CDR2 (germline): LNHNV, YYDKDF (reference sequence). The V end was cut by 1 base, the J end by 9 bases, with 7 bases between. The CDR3 is made up of 12 amino acids. CDR3: CATSRAGPEQFF. The CDR3 DNA reads as TGTGCCACCAGCAGAGCCGGGCCTGAGCAGTTCTTC.

The chain couples TRBV7-9 to TRBJ1-2; perhaps TRBD1 as D (6 bases). The germline V gene encodes CDR1 SEHNR and CDR2 FQNEAQ (reference sequence). The CDR3 runs to 15 residues. V lost 3 bases, J lost 3 bases, and 14 bases lay in between. The CDR3 sequence: CASSFARTADYGYTF. Written as DNA, the CDR3 is TGTGCCAGCAGCTTTGCTCGGACAGCTGACTATGGCTACACCTTC.

This clonotype was detected many times. The V and J genes are TRBV6-4 and TRBJ2-3, with TRBD2 as a possible D gene (6 bases). V gave up 2 bases and J gave up 4 bases, with 13 bases separating them. The CDR3 is 15 residues long. Germline V gene lookup returns CDR1 MRHNA and CDR2 SNTAGT. CDR3: CASSDTGEGADTQYF. Here the CDR3 DNA reads TGTGCCAGCAGTGACACGGGGGAAGGTGCAGATACGCAGTATTTT.

The gene calls are TRBV12-3 or TRBV12-4 and TRBJ1-2; no clear D gene. The CDR3 has 12 amino acids. Trimming stripped 6 bases from V and 6 bases from J, with 11 bases between. In nucleotides, the CDR3 is TGTGCCAGCAGCCAAGGCACGGATGGCTACACCTTC. Translated, it gives CASSQGTDGYTF.

The J gene is TRBJ2-2, the V gene TRBV6-1; no firm D call. The ends were cut back, 5 bases at V and 7 bases at J, with 8 bases in the middle. Germline-derived CDR1 and CDR2 are MNHNS and SASEGT. CDR3 length equals 12 residues. CDR3 sequence: CASSFMSGELFF. DNA of the CDR3: TGTGCCAGCAGTTTCATGAGCGGGGAGCTGTTTTTT.

The V gene is TRBV12-3 or TRBV12-4, the J gene TRBJ1-5; D perhaps matches TRBD1 (6 bases). V lost 5 bases to trimming and J lost 6 bases, with 17 bases between them. CDR3 length equals 15 residues. The chain's CDR3 is CASSLMGGRTQPQHF. CDR3 DNA: TGTGCCAGCAGTCTGATGGGGGGGCGAACTCAGCCCCAGCATTTT.

The rearrangement links TRBV6-6 to TRBJ1-4; 8 nucleotides line up with TRBD1. Per the germline V gene, CDR1 is MNHNY and CDR2 is SVGAGI (reference sequence). The ends lost 2 bases at V and 4 bases at J; junction bases unmatched: 3. The CDR3 is made up of 15 amino acids. The chain's CDR3 is CASSYVTGDNEKLFF. The CDR3 DNA reads TGTGCCAGCAGTTACGTGACAGGGGATAATGAAAAACTGTTTTTT.

This clonotype came up many times. CDR3 DNA: TGTGCCAGCAGCTTTAGTACTAGCACAGATACGCAGTATTTT. This encodes CASSFSTSTDTQYF. V is TRBV11-1 and J is TRBJ2-3; no clear D gene. The CDR3 is 14 residues long. V was shortened by 3 bases and J by 0 bases, with 7 bases between the two germline ends. Germline CDR1 is SGHAT and CDR2 is FQDESV (reference sequence).

The J gene is TRBJ1-2, the V gene TRBV27; the match to TRBD1 covers 8 bases. V was clipped by 3 bases and J by 7 bases; unmatched bases: 7. The germline V gene encodes CDR1 MNHEY and CDR2 SMNVEV (reference sequence). This CDR3 contains 14 residues. Here the CDR3 reads CASSFSGGMGGYTF. CDR3 nucleotide sequence: TGTGCCAGCAGTTTCTCAGGGGGCATGGGTGGCTACACCTTC.

V gene TRBV4-1 combines with J gene TRBJ2-2; TRBD1 might be the D (6 bases). The length of the CDR3 is 16 residues. Germline-derived CDR1 and CDR2 are MGHRA and YSYEKL. Trimming took off 3 bases at V and 2 bases at J, with 13 bases between the two ends. CDR3 residues: CASSHTGYQNTGELFF. The CDR3 DNA sequence: TGCGCCAGCAGCCATACAGGGTACCAAAACACCGGGGAGCTGTTTTTT.

The CDR3 loop is CASSLWAREKLFF. The CDR3 region has the DNA TGTGCCAGCAGTTTGTGGGCGCGGGAAAAACTGTTTTTT. The chain uses TRBV12-3 or TRBV12-4 and TRBJ1-4; D call uncertain. This CDR3 comprises 13 residues. Trimming removed 3 bases from V and 8 bases from J, with 10 bases in between.

This clonotype was observed a few times. The gene calls are TRBV7-2 and TRBJ1-4; TRBD1 might be the D (5 bases). This CDR3 is 18 amino acids long. Trimming took 0 bases from V and 7 from J, leaving 21 bases between them. CDR1 is SGHTA and CDR2 is FQGNSA in the germline V gene. CDR3 protein: CASSLAAVGGARSEKLFF. CDR3 nucleotide sequence: TGTGCCAGCAGCTTAGCGGCGGTGGGGGGAGCGAGGAGTGAAAAACTGTTTTTT.

V and J are TRBV29-1 and TRBJ1-2, with 9 bases that match TRBD1. Per germline, CDR1 SQVTM and CDR2 ANQGSEA. The CDR3 contains 15 residues. The V and J ends lost 0 bases and 4 bases, in that order; junction bases with no gene match: 6. The CDR3 nucleotides read TGCAGCGTTGAAGATTTGGGACAGGGAGTCTATGGCTACACCTTC. It yields the protein CSVEDLGQGVYGYTF.

This clonotype has a count of ten or more. CDR3 DNA: TGTGCCAGCAGCCGCAGACAAACGGACTCCTATAATTCACCCCTCCACTTT. It codes for CASSRRQTDSYNSPLHF. The V call is TRBV7-2, the J call TRBJ1-6, with no clear D. The V and J ends lost 5 bases and 0 bases respectively, with 14 bases between them. The CDR3 contains 17 residues. From germline, CDR1 is SGHTA and CDR2 FQGNSA.

This clonotype was observed a few times. The chain employs TRBV7-9 and TRBJ2-2; D remains unclear. CDR3 length equals 13 residues. Germline-derived CDR1 and CDR2 are SEHNR and FQNEAQ (reference sequence). The germline V and J ends were trimmed by 2 bases and 5 bases, with 6 bases remaining between them. In DNA form, the CDR3 reads TGTGCCAGCAGCTTATTGGAAACCGGGGAGCTGTTTTTT. Amino acids: CASSLLETGELFF.

The genes are TRBV9 and TRBJ2-3, with D hard to call. Trimming pared 7 bases from V and 1 base from J, leaving 7 bases between. The length of the CDR3 is 12 residues. Looked up from germline, CDR1 is SGDLS and CDR2 is YYNGEE. CDR3 protein: CASGGGTDTQYF. CDR3 nucleotide sequence: TGTGCCAGCGGTGGGGGCACAGATACGCAGTATTTT.

This rearrangement joins TRBV12-3 or TRBV12-4 to TRBJ2-5; tentative D call: TRBD1 (5 bases). V was clipped by 4 bases and J by 4 bases, with 13 bases between them. The CDR3 has 14 amino acids. CDR3 sequence reads: CASSSFRTLETQYF. DNA of the CDR3: TGTGCCAGCAGTTCCTTCAGGACACTAGAGACCCAGTACTTC.

This clonotype was seen at least ten times. The chain employs TRBV7-6 and TRBJ2-1, with a possible D match to TRBD1 (6 bases). The germline CDR1 and CDR2 sequences are SGHVS and FNYEAQ. The V end was cut by 4 bases, the J end by 5 bases, with 15 bases between. The CDR3 spans 15 residues. The CDR3 DNA reads as TGTGCCAGCAGCTCTCGCAGGGGTATGAACAATGAGCAGTTCTTC. Protein: CASSSRRGMNNEQFF.

This clonotype was detected many times. The chain joins TRBV5-1 to TRBJ1-1, with D possibly matching TRBD1 (5 bases). The germline CDR1 and CDR2 sequences are SGHRS and YFSETQ. The CDR3 length is 14 residues. V was pared by 0 bases and J by 4 bases, with 10 bases between. The CDR3 coding sequence is TGCGCCAGCAGCTTGGGGGGTCAGGGCACTGAAGCTTTCTTT. This codes for CASSLGGQGTEAFF.

This chain connects TRBV2 to TRBJ2-3, with 7 bases fitting TRBD2. The CDR3 consists of 15 residues. The germline CDR1 and CDR2 sequences are SNHLY and FYNNEI. After removal of 4 bases from V and 5 bases from J, the junction contained 9 bases not matched to a gene. CDR3 bases: TGTGCCAGCAGTGTTACTAGCGCCGGGGGAGATACGCAGTATTTT. It encodes CASSVTSAGGDTQYF.